This passage covers 8 T cell receptor beta chains from one sample sequenced in a study of Ad26.COV2.S vaccination and SARS-CoV-2 variants. Treatment indicated: about 20 received Ad26.COV2.S at low or high dose, single or two shots; about five received placebo; per-sample allocation not given. Vaccine and placebo recipients were sampled on day 63 after the first injection. Only in-frame clones appear in the TCRdb table, and some are missing; sequencing was by immunoSEQ multiplex PCR. This table holds around 300,000 clones, roughly 90% found once. Sequences were derived from peripheral blood, sampled in a trial of Ad26.COV2.S vaccine versus placebo. The receptors were sampled from a person aged 18-60 years who received the Ad26.COV2.S COVID-19 vaccine or a placebo.

The gene calls are TRBV5-6 and TRBJ2-5, with TRBD1 identical over 8 bases. The length of the CDR3 is 16 residues. Germline V gives CDR1 SGHDT, CDR2 YYEEEE. The junction had 12 bases not matched to a gene; V was cut back by 3 bases and J by 5 bases. The CDR3 spells CASSSRAGGYYETQYF. The CDR3 nucleotides read TGTGCCAGCAGCTCCAGGGCAGGGGGCTATTATGAGACCCAGTACTTC.

The chain recombines TRBV6-5 with TRBJ1-2; D call uncertain. V was shortened by 6 bases and J by 4 bases, with 15 bases between the two germline ends. CDR1 MNHEY and CDR2 SVGAGI come from the germline V gene. CDR3 length: 14 residues. CDR3 region: CASSRGEVSYGYTF. CDR3 sequence (DNA): TGTGCCAGCAGCCGTGGGGAAGTAAGCTATGGCTACACCTTC.

The V gene is TRBV4-3, the J gene TRBJ1-1; possible D gene TRBD1, 5 bases. Germline-derived CDR1 and CDR2 are LGHNA and YSLEER. V lost 1 base, J lost 1 base, and 10 bases lay in between. The CDR3 is 15 amino acids. The CDR3 region is CASSQGGGGNTEAFF. CDR3 nucleotides: TGCGCCAGCAGCCAAGGGGGGGGAGGGAACACTGAAGCTTTCTTT.

The chain joins TRBV7-3 to TRBJ2-1, with 12 bases aligning to TRBD2. This CDR3 has 20 residues. Per germline, CDR1 SGHTA and CDR2 FQGTGA. The trim removed 5 bases at V and 4 bases at J, leaving 18 bases unmatched. For the CDR3, the DNA is TGTGCCAGCAGCCGACCAGGGCGGCTAGCGGGAGGGGGATTATACAATGAGCAGTTCTTC. Translating gives CASSRPGRLAGGGLYNEQFF.

The chain is built from TRBV6-6 and TRBJ1-2; 7 bases map to TRBD1. CDR3 length equals 16 residues. Germline V CDR1 and CDR2: MNHNY, SVGAGI (reference sequence). V gave up 2 bases and J gave up 2 bases; unmatched junction bases: 8. The chain's CDR3 is CASSYANRGRNYGYTF. DNA for the CDR3: TGTGCCAGCAGTTACGCCAACAGGGGAAGAAACTATGGCTACACCTTC.

The CDR3 sequence is CASTSPGGNTIYF. CDR3 nucleotide sequence: TGCGCCAGCACCTCACCAGGGGGAAACACCATATATTTT. The V gene is TRBV5-1, the J gene TRBJ1-3, with D perhaps TRBD1 (5 bases). This CDR3 comprises 13 residues. Between the trimmed V and J ends, which lost 6 bases and 4 bases, there was a span of 11 bases. The germline V gene has CDR1 SGHRS and CDR2 YFSETQ.

J is TRBJ2-3 and V is TRBV28; D remains ambiguous. V lost 5 bases and J 2 bases, leaving 14 bases between the germline ends. The germline gives CDR1 MDHEN, CDR2 SYDVKM. The CDR3 is 15 residues long. CDR3 bases: TGTGCCAGCAGTCCTAGGGTAGCAAACACAGATACGCAGTATTTT. Translating gives CASSPRVANTDTQYF.

V is TRBV27 and J is TRBJ2-3; 7 bases agree with TRBD2. Germline CDR1 is MNHEY and CDR2 is SMNVEV (reference sequence). CDR3 length: 16 amino acids. The V and J ends lost 6 bases and 4 bases, in that order; junction bases with no gene match: 13. This CDR3 reads CASSLSGGSGADTQYF. Here the CDR3 DNA reads TGTGCCAGCAGCCTATCGGGCGGGAGTGGCGCAGATACGCAGTATTTT.